Listed here are 23 T cell receptor beta chains from one sample, sequenced in a study of metastatic and nonmetastatic thyroid tumors. Via MiXCR, TCRdb re-called the PCR reads. There are about 93,000 clones in the sample; roughly 13% occur only once, and about 11% lies in the top ten. Among the patients, none had received any treatment before thyroid surgery. The specimen was blood. Receptor source: a female donor with papillary thyroid cancer or a benign thyroid nodule (not recorded which). Some clones in this sample may be carry-over from other donors' samples.

The table lists this clone with many counts. The chain carries TRBV5-6 and TRBJ2-1, with 8 nucleotides matching TRBD2. The CDR3 is 15 residues long. In germline, CDR1 is SGHDT, CDR2 YYEEEE. The V and J ends lost 4 bases and 6 bases, in that order; junction bases with no gene match: 9. CDR3 protein: CASSTSGSIVNEQFF. In nucleotides, the CDR3 is TGTGCCAGCAGCACCAGCGGGAGTATTGTCAATGAGCAGTTCTTC. Using reference TRBV5-6 and TRBJ2-1 for the parts outside the CDR3, the full variable domain is DAGVTQSPTHLIKTRGQQVTLRCSPKSGHDTVSWYQQALGQGPQFIFQYYEEEERQRGNFPDRFSGHQFPNYSSELNVNALLLGDSALYLCASSTSGSIVNEQFFGPGTRLTVL.

This clone was recorded many times. In DNA, the CDR3 is TGTGCCAGTAGTAGTCCAGCGGGGAACACCGGGGAGCTGTTTTTT. Protein sequence: CASSSPAGNTGELFF. The chain carries TRBV19 and TRBJ2-2; D perhaps matches TRBD2 (6 bases). V lost 4 bases and J 1 base, leaving 10 bases between the germline ends. The CDR3 extends over 15 amino acids. Germline loops: CDR1 LNHDA, CDR2 SQIVND (reference sequence).

A few counts support this clone. The gene calls are TRBV2 and TRBJ1-1; a weak D match, TRBD1 (5 bases). CDR1 is SNHLY, CDR2 FYNNEI, per germline. The CDR3 is 13 residues long. V lost 6 bases, J lost 1 base, and 9 bases lay in between. The CDR3 reads CASRTVRNTEAFF. CDR3 DNA sequence: TGTGCCAGCAGGACAGTTCGGAACACTGAAGCTTTCTTT.

This clone was observed at least ten times. V gene TRBV7-2 combines with J gene TRBJ2-1, with D tentatively TRBD1 or TRBD2 (5 bases each). CDR3 size: 16 residues. CDR1 and CDR2 (germline): SGHTA, FQGNSA. V shed 5 bases and J shed 7 bases, with 21 bases lying between them. CDR3 protein: CASSLGRLTGLNEQFF. The CDR3 DNA reads as TGTGCCAGCAGCCTGGGTCGACTAACGGGGCTGAATGAGCAGTTCTTC.

This clone was recorded at least ten times. The V call is TRBV2, the J call TRBJ2-1; TRBD1 matches 10 bases. V lost 3 bases, J lost 7 bases, and 9 bases stayed unmatched. The CDR3 runs 16 residues. From germline, CDR1 is SNHLY and CDR2 FYNNEI. This chain's CDR3 is CASSEFWTGGHNEQFF. For the CDR3, the DNA is TGTGCCAGCAGTGAGTTTTGGACAGGGGGACATAATGAGCAGTTCTTC.

In its sample, this clone was seen many times. The V call is TRBV7-2, the J call TRBJ1-2, with D unresolved. CDR3 length: 14 residues. The germline V gene encodes CDR1 SGHTA and CDR2 FQGNSA. The V gene lost 0 bases and the J gene lost 6 bases, with 11 bases spanning the gap. CDR3 sequence: CASSLARVVDGYTF. Written as DNA, the CDR3 is TGTGCCAGCAGCTTAGCACGGGTAGTAGATGGCTACACCTTC.

V usage is TRBV3-1 and J usage is TRBJ2-7, with a tentative D call TRBD2 (5 bases). CDR3 length: 13 amino acids. Per the germline V gene, CDR1 is LGHDT and CDR2 is YNNKEL (reference sequence). Trimming removed 1 base from V and 4 bases from J, with 8 bases in between. Here the CDR3 DNA reads TGTGCCAGCAGCCAAGGAGGAGGTTACGAGCAGTACTTC. Translation: CASSQGGGYEQYF.

To note about this clone: An end of the junction does not agree with germline; a read error may underlie this. The rearrangement joins TRBV7-3 to TRBJ1-1; D may be TRBD1 (5 bases). CDR1 SGHTA and CDR2 FQGTGA come from the germline V gene. The CDR3 runs to 19 residues. Here the CDR3 reads CASILIGAPTRGVNTEAFF. The CDR3 nucleotides read TGTGCCAGCATCTTAATAGGCGCGCCGACACGGGGGGTGAACACTGAAGCTTTCTTT. Full variable domain (outside the CDR3, taken from reference TRBV7-3 and TRBJ1-1): GAGVSQTPSNKVTEKGKYVELRCDPISGHTALYWYRQSLGQGPEFLIYFQGTGAADDSGLPNDRFFAVRPEGSVSTLKIQRTERGDSAVYLCASILIGAPTRGVNTEAFFGQGTRLTVV.

This clone has a count of ten or more. The chain combines TRBV18 with TRBJ2-1; D perhaps matches TRBD2 (6 bases). CDR1 is KGHSH, CDR2 LQKENI, per germline. This CDR3 is built from 12 residues. Trimming left V 6 bases short and J 9 bases short, with 12 bases between. The CDR3 nucleotides read TGTGCCAGCTCGGAAGTGGGGGGTGAGCAGTTCTTC. Translation gives CASSEVGGEQFF.

At least ten counts were recorded for this clone. CDR3 DNA: TGTGCCAGCAGCCCTGGGACCTATGGCTACACCTTC. Translating it yields CASSPGTYGYTF. This chain links TRBV14 with TRBJ1-2; possibly TRBD1 for D (5 bases). With 4 bases removed from V and 4 bases from J, the gap between germline ends came to 7 bases. Germline values: CDR1 SGHDN, CDR2 FVKESK. The CDR3 runs to 12 residues.

This clone has at least ten counts. The chain joins TRBV11-2 to TRBJ1-1, with TRBD1 matching 11 bases. Germline CDR1 is SGHAT and CDR2 is FQNNGV. The CDR3 has 17 amino acids. V dropped 4 bases and J dropped 1; count of bases not matched to a gene: 8. CDR3 region: CASSSGQGARKNTEAFF. The CDR3 nucleotides are TGTGCCAGCAGCTCAGGACAGGGGGCGCGGAAGAACACTGAAGCTTTCTTT.

This clone showed up many times. This chain links TRBV20-1 with TRBJ1-6, with a tentative D call TRBD1 (6 bases). The length of the CDR3 is 14 residues. Germline CDR1 DFQATT, CDR2 SNEGSKA (reference sequence). Between the trimmed V and J ends, which lost 2 bases and 8 bases, there was a span of 13 bases. CDR3 region: CSARSGGGHSPLHF. CDR3 DNA: TGCAGTGCTAGAAGTGGAGGGGGACATTCACCCCTCCACTTT.

Ten or more counts support this clone. The chain links TRBV12-5 to TRBJ2-2; D might be TRBD1 (6 bases). The CDR3 loop spans 16 amino acids. V was trimmed by 0 bases and J by 6 bases, leaving 14 bases between them. Germline V gene sequence: CDR1 LGHNT, CDR2 FRNRAP. The CDR3 DNA follows: TGTGCTAGTGGTTTGGTAATTCAGGGGAAAGCCGGGGAGCTGTTTTTT. Translated: CASGLVIQGKAGELFF.

The rearrangement joins TRBV6-1 to TRBJ2-1, with a tentative D call TRBD1 (5 bases). Per the germline V gene, CDR1 is MNHNS and CDR2 is SASEGT. This CDR3 has 13 residues. V was pared by 7 bases and J by 6 bases, with 13 bases between. Here the CDR3 reads CASIRDVVNEQFF. The CDR3 DNA follows: TGTGCCAGCATCAGGGATGTTGTCAATGAGCAGTTCTTC.

Only a few counts were recorded for this clone. The chain is built from TRBV6-1 and TRBJ2-7; a possible D gene is TRBD1 (6 bases). Germline CDR1 MNHNS, CDR2 SASEGT. Deletions cut 10 bases from V and 3 bases from J, with 22 bases between. The CDR3 runs to 15 residues. DNA for the CDR3: TGTGCCACCAAGTCGATCGGACAGTCCTACTACGAGCAGTACTTC. It is translated as CATKSIGQSYYEQYF.

This clone showed up many times. The genes are TRBV20-1 and TRBJ1-6, with a tentative D call TRBD1 (5 bases). V dropped 3 bases and J dropped 6 bases, with 12 bases sitting between them. This CDR3 spans 14 amino acids. Germline lookup yields CDR1 DFQATT and CDR2 SNEGSKA (reference sequence). CDR3 bases: TGCAGTGCTAGGGCGGCGGGACCTAATTCACCCCTCCACTTT. The encoded protein is CSARAAGPNSPLHF.

This clone showed up many times. The chain combines TRBV5-1 with TRBJ1-6; TRBD1 is a possible D gene (6 bases). Per germline, CDR1 SGHRS and CDR2 YFSETQ. V lost 4 bases and J lost 9, with 11 bases in between. This CDR3 has 13 amino acids. The CDR3: CASSAIRGSPLHF. CDR3 nucleotide sequence: TGCGCCAGCAGCGCTATCAGGGGTTCACCCCTCCACTTT.

The table lists this clone with many counts. The chain recombines TRBV5-1 with TRBJ2-7, with 10 bases that match TRBD2. The CDR3 extends over 15 amino acids. The V and J ends lost 2 bases and 2 bases, in that order; junction bases with no gene match: 4. The V gene's germline CDR1 is SGHRS and CDR2 YFSETQ. CDR3 sequence: CASSFLAGETYEQYF. The CDR3 DNA is TGCGCCAGCAGCTTCCTAGCGGGAGAGACCTACGAGCAGTACTTC.

This clone was recorded many times. The V gene is TRBV28, the J gene TRBJ2-1; D is unresolved. CDR1 is MDHEN, CDR2 SYDVKM, per germline. This CDR3 spans 11 amino acids. Trimming stripped 5 bases from V and 4 bases from J, with 3 bases between. The CDR3 loop is CASSLYNEQFF. DNA for the CDR3: TGTGCCAGCAGTCTTTACAATGAGCAGTTCTTC. Full variable domain (outside the CDR3, taken from reference TRBV28 and TRBJ2-1): DVKVTQSSRYLVKRTGEKVFLECVQDMDHENMFWYRQDPGLGLRLIYFSYDVKMKEKGDIPEGYSVSREKKERFSLILESASTNQTSMYLCASSLYNEQFFGPGTRLTVL.

This clone was seen ten or more times. V is TRBV28 and J is TRBJ1-1; unclear D gene. V was trimmed by 5 bases and J by 6 bases, leaving 16 bases between them. From germline, CDR1 is MDHEN and CDR2 SYDVKM. The CDR3 has 14 amino acids. The CDR3 coding sequence is TGTGCCAGCAGTCCACCAGTTTGGCCCGCTGAAGCTTTCTTT. It encodes CASSPPVWPAEAFF.

In the case of this clone: A much larger clone sits a single nucleotide away, making a read error possible. CDR3 nucleotides: TGTGCCAGCTCACCAAATCCCCTCCGGGGGGGGGAGGGCCGAGGTTCAAAGCAGTTCTTC. This translates into CASSPNPLRGGEGRGSKQFF. The chain is built from TRBV18 and TRBJ2-1, with 8 nucleotides matching TRBD2. Trimming took 2 bases from V and 11 from J; bases not matched to a gene: 26. CDR3 length equals 20 residues. Germline CDR1 KGHSH, CDR2 LQKENI.

This clone was observed at least ten times. The chain links TRBV28 to TRBJ2-3, with D perhaps matching TRBD2 (6 bases). Germline lookup yields CDR1 MDHEN and CDR2 SYDVKM. The length of the CDR3 is 15 residues. Trimming shortened V by 3 bases and J by 2 bases, and 12 bases separated the two germline ends. CDR3 in DNA: TGTGCCAGCAGTTTTGGAGGGACTGACACAGATACGCAGTATTTT. Residues: CASSFGGTDTDTQYF.

This clone has ten or more counts. In DNA, the CDR3 is TGTGCCAGTAGTATTTCGATTTCGGGGAGCGGGGAGCTGTTTTTT. Translating it yields CASSISISGSGELFF. This chain connects TRBV19 to TRBJ2-2; maybe TRBD2 (5 bases). This CDR3 has 15 residues. The V and J ends lost 3 bases and 7 bases respectively, with 15 bases between them. CDR1 LNHDA and CDR2 SQIVND come from the germline V gene (reference sequence).